This T cell receptor beta chain was captured in a study of graft-versus-host responses after intestinal transplantation. At the level of the study: Following induction with anti-thymocyte globulin, all recipients were given tacrolimus and steroids for roughly three years. Study-level findings and limits: Elevated graft-versus-host to host-versus-graft clonal ratios in allografts were recorded for patients with graft-donor T cell macrochimerism. GvH clones appeared in recipient marrow, some first in ileum or blood.

Profiling relied on immunoSEQ multiplex PCR, and the TCRdb table lists in-frame clones only, not all of them. The sample includes tens of thousands of clones, roughly 91% of them seen just once. A word on this clone: What it recognizes is unknown.

The CDR3 contains 17 residues. J lost 2 bases, V lost 5 bases, and 12 bases had no gene match. The germline gives CDR1 MNHEY, CDR2 SMNVEV (reference sequence). The chain links TRBV27 to TRBJ2-3; 8 nucleotides align to TRBD2. This TCR derives from a human donor who received an intestinal transplant. Source: unstimulated CD8+ T cells sorted from spleen or lymph node cells, taken before intestinal transplant. CDR3 nucleotide sequence: TGTGCCAGCAGTCCCCGGGGGGGCGGGGGCCTCACAGATACGCAGTATTTT. Residues: CASSPRGGGGLTDTQYF.